Presented here are 13 T cell receptor beta chains from one specimen sequenced in a study of post-analysis software for immune sequencing data. Findings and caveats of the study: Patients had higher frequencies than controls of roughly five TRBV segments, including TRBV5-6, TRBV5-1 and TRBV20-1.

Antigen specificity for these receptors is unknown. cDNA libraries of TCR beta carried unique molecular identifiers. MiXCR was run by TCRdb on the PCR reads, yielding one entry per CDR3 protein. This repertoire shows fewer than 850,000 distinct CDR3 sequences, 35% to 55% found once; its top ten account for 4.9%. Sequences were obtained from blood. Receptors originate from a girl between 5 and 17 years old with multiple sclerosis.

V and J are TRBV20-1 and TRBJ2-3; 11 bases match TRBD1. Germline loops: CDR1 DFQATT, CDR2 SNEGSKA (reference sequence). Trimming cost V 6 bases and J 6 bases; bases outside gene matches: 8. This CDR3 has 14 residues. This CDR3 is CSARGTGGVDTQYF. The CDR3 DNA sequence: TGCAGTGCCAGGGGGACAGGGGGTGTGGATACGCAGTATTTT.

This clonotype was counted between two and nine times. The rearrangement links TRBV29-1 to TRBJ2-1; TRBD1 agrees at 7 bases. V shed 0 bases and J 8 bases; nucleotides not matched to a gene: 7. In germline, CDR1 is SQVTM, CDR2 ANQGSEA. CDR3 length: 14 residues. This CDR3 is CSVEDLGQTDEQFF. In DNA, the CDR3 is TGCAGCGTTGAAGATTTGGGACAGACCGATGAGCAGTTCTTC.

This chain uses TRBV7-9 with TRBJ2-5; D possibly corresponds to TRBD2 (5 bases). The V and J ends lost 5 bases and 2 bases respectively, with 12 bases between them. Germline CDR1 SEHNR, CDR2 FQNEAQ (reference sequence). The CDR3 has 14 amino acids. The CDR3 DNA sequence: TGTGCCAGCAGCGCCTACGGGGATCAAGAGACCCAGTACTTC. Protein: CASSAYGDQETQYF.

On this clonotype: A junction boundary mismatches the germline segment, possibly from a read error. The rearrangement joins TRBV15 to TRBJ2-3; 7 bases map to TRBD1. The CDR3 runs 17 residues. The V gene's germline CDR1 is LNHNV and CDR2 YYDKDF (reference sequence). The CDR3 spells CATSRDRQGSDTDAQYF. The CDR3 DNA follows: TGTGCCACCAGCAGAGATCGACAGGGAAGCGACACAGATGCGCAGTATTTT.

Points on this clonotype: One junction end disagrees with the germline gene, perhaps due to a read error. V is TRBV7-8 and J is TRBJ2-7; TRBD2 aligns across 11 bases. The CDR3 covers 16 residues. Germline lookup yields CDR1 SGHVS and CDR2 FQNEAQ. CDR3 nucleotide sequence: TGTGCCGGCAGCTTGCAGACCACTAGCGGGAGATACGAGCAGTACTTC. It is translated as CAGSLQTTSGRYEQYF.

V gene TRBV3-1 combines with J gene TRBJ2-4, with TRBD2 identical over 9 bases. Unmatched junction bases numbered 10, after V lost 4 bases and J lost 3 bases. This CDR3 contains 17 residues. Per germline, CDR1 LGHDT and CDR2 YNNKEL (reference sequence). The CDR3 DNA reads TGTGCCAGCAGCCGACGACCGGGACTAGCAGACAAAAACATTCAGTACTTC. Amino acid sequence: CASSRRPGLADKNIQYF.

The chain uses TRBV12-5 and TRBJ2-1, with D perhaps matching TRBD2 (6 bases). The CDR3 runs 14 residues. CDR1 is LGHNT and CDR2 is FRNRAP in the germline V gene. Trimming removed 6 bases from V and 6 bases from J, with 15 bases in between. As DNA, the CDR3 is TGTGCTAGTGGAACGGGACTCCCCCTCAATGAGCAGTTCTTC. It is translated as CASGTGLPLNEQFF. The whole variable domain, filled in from reference TRBV12-5 and TRBJ2-1, reads DARVTQTPRHKVTEMGQEVTMRCQPILGHNTVFWYRQTMMQGLELLAYFRNRAPLDDSGMPKDRFSAEMPDATLATLKIQPSEPRDSAVYFCASGTGLPLNEQFFGPGTRLTVL.

V usage is TRBV30 and J usage is TRBJ2-1; 8 bases are shared with TRBD2. Trimming removed 4 bases from V and 3 bases from J; junction bases left unmatched: 8. CDR1 and CDR2 (germline): GTSNPN, SVGIG (reference sequence). The CDR3 consists of 15 residues. The CDR3 is CAWKLLAGIYNEQFF. CDR3 coding DNA: TGTGCCTGGAAGTTGTTAGCGGGAATCTACAATGAGCAGTTCTTC. The complete variable domain, with remaining parts taken from reference TRBV30 and TRBJ2-1, reads SQTIHQWPATLVQPVGSPLSLECTVEGTSNPNLYWYRQAAGRGLQLLFYSVGIGQISSEVPQNLSASRPQDRQFILSSKKLLLSDSGFYLCAWKLLAGIYNEQFFGPGTRLTVL.

This clonotype has just a few counts. The rearrangement joins TRBV4-1 to TRBJ2-3; TRBD2 aligns across 10 bases. Looked up from germline, CDR1 is MGHRA and CDR2 is YSYEKL. Germline trimming cut 0 bases from V and 0 bases from J; bases unmatched to any gene: 18. This CDR3 has 22 amino acids. The chain's CDR3 is CASSQDSLAGAEVTASTDTQYF. CDR3 DNA: TGCGCCAGCAGCCAAGATAGTCTAGCGGGAGCGGAAGTGACAGCTAGCACAGATACGCAGTATTTT.

This clonotype was seen once. The J gene is TRBJ2-7, the V gene TRBV28; D not certain. This CDR3 region has 12 residues. V was clipped by 3 bases and J by 7 bases, with 10 bases between them. Germline lookup yields CDR1 MDHEN and CDR2 SYDVKM. Here the CDR3 reads CASSLGAFEQYF. The CDR3 bases are TGTGCCAGCAGTTTGGGCGCCTTTGAGCAGTACTTC.

V is TRBV6-6 and J is TRBJ1-2, with a weak D call TRBD1 (5 bases). Germline V gene data show CDR1 as MNHNY and CDR2 as SVGAGI (reference sequence). V dropped 4 bases and J dropped 1 base, with 7 bases sitting between them. This CDR3 is built from 13 residues. Here the CDR3 reads CASSSGHNYGYTF. Here the CDR3 DNA reads TGTGCCAGCAGTTCCGGACATAACTATGGCTACACCTTC.

V gene TRBV7-3 combines with J gene TRBJ2-7; D may be TRBD2 (6 bases). TRBJ2-5 explains the end of the DNA better; the J call may be wrong. CDR1 SGHTA and CDR2 FQGTGA come from the germline V gene. The CDR3 is 13 residues long. In DNA form, the CDR3 reads TGTGCCAGCAGCTCGACTGGGGGGAAGACCCAGTACTTC. Amino acids: CASSSTGGKTQYF.

This clonotype was seen just once. V usage is TRBV20-1 and J usage is TRBJ1-5, with D possibly matching TRBD1 (5 bases). In germline, CDR1 is DFQATT, CDR2 SNEGSKA (reference sequence). CDR3 length: 13 residues. V was clipped by 0 bases and J by 6 bases, with 9 bases between them. CDR3 sequence reads: CSARESGGQPQHF. CDR3 DNA sequence: TGCAGTGCTAGAGAGTCGGGGGGTCAGCCCCAGCATTTT.